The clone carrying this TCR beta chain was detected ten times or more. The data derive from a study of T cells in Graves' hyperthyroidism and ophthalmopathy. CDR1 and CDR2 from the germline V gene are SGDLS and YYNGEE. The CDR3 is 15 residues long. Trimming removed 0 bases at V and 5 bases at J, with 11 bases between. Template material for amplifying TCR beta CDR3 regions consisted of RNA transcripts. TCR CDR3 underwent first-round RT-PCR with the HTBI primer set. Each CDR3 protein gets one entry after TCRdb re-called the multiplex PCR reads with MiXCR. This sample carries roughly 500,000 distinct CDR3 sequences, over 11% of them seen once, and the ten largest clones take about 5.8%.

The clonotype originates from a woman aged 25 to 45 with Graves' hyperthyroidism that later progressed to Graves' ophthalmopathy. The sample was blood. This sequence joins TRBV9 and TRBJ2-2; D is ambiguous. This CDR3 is CASSVVGTLTGELFF. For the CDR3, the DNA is TGTGCCAGCAGCGTAGTGGGCACGTTAACCGGGGAGCTGTTTTTT. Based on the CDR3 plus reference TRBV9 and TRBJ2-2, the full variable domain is DSGVTQTPKHLITATGQRVTLRCSPRSGDLSVYWYQQSLDQGLQFLIQYYNGEERAKGNILERFSAQQFPDLHSELNLSSLELGDSALYFCASSVVGTLTGELFFGEGSRLTVL.